This T cell receptor (beta chain) was obtained from a study of T-cell reconstitution after alpha-beta-depleted transplantation in children. A library of TCRbeta sequences, prepared with unique molecular identifiers, was generated. TCRdb re-called the PCR reads with MiXCR, one entry per CDR3 protein. The sample yields around 200,000 distinct CDR3 sequences, around 9.2% seen once. Germline V gene sequence: CDR1 SQVTM, CDR2 ANQGSEA. The CDR3 totals 13 residues. Trimming took off 4 bases at V and 5 bases at J, with 14 bases between the two ends. This TCR derives from a male patient between 2 and 10 years old who had a stem cell transplant for acute myeloid leukemia, so the T cells may come from the graft donor. V gene TRBV29-1 combines with J gene TRBJ2-5; D remains unclear. This specimen consisted of PBMCs, mostly from graft donor cells, obtained 360 days after TCRalphabeta/CD19-depleted stem cell transplant. The CDR3 region has the DNA TGCAGCGTTGCGAGGACCCCGGAGGAGACCCAGTACTTC. Its translation: CSVARTPEETQYF.